This T cell receptor (beta chain) was sequenced for a study of blood T cell repertoires in COVID-19. Only in-frame clones appear in the TCRdb table, and some are missing; sequencing was by immunoSEQ multiplex PCR. Among 55,000 to 75,000 clones listed, approximately 88% were seen once. Germline assignment: CDR1 MDHEN and CDR2 SYDVKM. Trimming pared 8 bases from V and 10 bases from J, leaving 18 bases between. The CDR3 has 14 amino acids. This receptor was identified in a middle-aged man with active COVID-19. Sequenced sample: peripheral blood. The V gene is TRBV28, the J gene TRBJ1-6; D not certain. For the CDR3, the DNA is TGTGCCAGCGCCCCCGGTGGGTCGGGATCACCCCTCCACTTT. This gives the protein CASAPGGSGSPLHF.